This section outlines one TCR beta chain sequence together with its context. This entry is derived from a study of blood T cell repertoires in COVID-19. Study at large: Spain, Italy and the United States supplied samples that represented acute and convalescent COVID-19. T cells, B-cell-depleted T cells, or PBMCs provided the cDNA or gDNA that served as material.

Original processing methods: Amplifying reference gene primers gave estimates of nucleated cell counts. Assay: immunoSEQ multiplex PCR; the TCRdb copy retains only in-frame clones and omits some. V and J calls and clone size are those listed in that table; D and trimming were worked out from the DNA. Of about 180,000 clones listed, around 87% were seen once; the top ten hold approximately 2.9%. Trimming took 3 bases from V and 3 from J; bases not matched to a gene: 2. Germline CDR1 is SGHTA and CDR2 is FQGNSA. The CDR3 is 14 amino acids. The genes are TRBV7-2 and TRBJ1-5; 7 bases agree with TRBD1. Sequencing used peripheral blood. The clonotype comes from a woman aged 25-40 years with active or convalescent COVID-19. CDR3 DNA sequence: TGTGCCAGCAGCTTGGGACAGAACAATCAGCCCCAGCATTTT. Protein sequence: CASSLGQNNQPQHF. Full variable domain (missing parts from reference TRBV7-2 and TRBJ1-5): GAGVSQSPSNKVTEKGKDVELRCDPISGHTALYWYRQSLGQGLEFLIYFQGNSAPDKSGLPSDRFSAERTGGSVSTLTIQRTQQEDSAVYLCASSLGQNNQPQHFGDGTRLSIL.